The rows below give T cell receptor beta chains drawn from one sample of a study of control samples from healthy donors and cancer patients. The assay was immunoSEQ multiplex PCR, and TCRdb's table has in-frame clones only and misses some. The sample has 60,000 to 95,000 clones, around nine tenths seen once. The source material was PBMCs. The receptors shown here come from a woman aged 45-60 years with colorectal cancer. CDR3s include the opening cysteine and the closing phenylalanine or tryptophan. D genes are given only for firm matches. Not every row has a clone size; where given, it reads once, few, many or a size class.

j_call	d_call	clone_size	v_call	cdr3_aa	cdr3_nt
TRBJ2-3	TRBD2	once	TRBV27	CASSPPPKLAGNTDTQYF	TGTGCCAGCAGTCCTCCTCCTAAACTAGCGGGGAACACAGATACGCAGTATTTT
TRBJ2-3	NA	NA	TRBV5-4	CASSPTPASTDTQYF	TGTGCCAGCAGCCCGACTCCAGCTAGCACAGATACGCAGTATTTT
TRBJ2-1	NA	NA	TRBV5-1	CASSLTNEQFF	TGCGCCAGCAGCTTAACAAATGAGCAGTTCTTC
TRBJ2-3	TRBD2	NA	TRBV5-4	CASSARGGTDTQYF	TGTGCCAGCTCCGCCCGGGGGGGGACAGATACGCAGTATTTT
TRBJ2-1	TRBD2	NA	TRBV3-1/TRBV3-2	CASSQDHSGGQEQFF	TGTGCCAGCAGCCAAGATCATAGCGGGGGCCAAGAGCAGTTCTTC
TRBJ1-5	NA	NA	TRBV6-2/TRBV6-3	CASSPAGGQNQPQHF	TGTGCCAGCAGCCCTGCGGGGGGGCAGAATCAGCCCCAGCATTTT
TRBJ2-1	NA	few	TRBV10-3	CAISAPGNGLHFYNEQFF	TGTGCCATCAGTGCCCCTGGGAATGGCCTACATTTTTACAATGAGCAGTTCTTC
TRBJ1-2	TRBD1	NA	TRBV28	CASQGGQGWNYGYTF	TGTGCCAGCCAGGGGGGGCAGGGTTGGAACTATGGCTACACCTTC
TRBJ2-5	NA	NA	TRBV7-6	CASSLGTLLSQETQYF	TGTGCCAGCAGCTTAGGTACTCTCCTTAGCCAAGAGACCCAGTACTTC
TRBJ2-5	TRBD1	NA	TRBV4-3	CASSQEGTGYQETQYF	TGCGCCAGCAGCCAAGAGGGGACAGGGTACCAAGAGACCCAGTACTTC
TRBJ1-5	NA	NA	TRBV24-1	CATRGRPDQPQHF	TGTGCCACCAGGGGGAGGCCAGATCAGCCCCAGCATTTT
TRBJ2-1	NA	NA	TRBV5-6	CASSLGGNEQFF	TGTGCCAGCAGCCTGGGGGGTAATGAGCAGTTCTTC
TRBJ1-5	TRBD1	NA	TRBV19	CASRDRGDQPQHF	TGTGCCAGTAGAGACAGGGGAGATCAGCCCCAGCATTTT
TRBJ2-5	NA	NA	TRBV3-1/TRBV3-2	CASSQARAGRETQYF	TGTGCCAGCAGCCAAGCGCGGGCGGGACGAGAGACCCAGTACTTC
TRBJ1-1	NA	NA	TRBV12-5	CASGLHPPSAAEWSEAFF	TGTGCTAGTGGTTTGCACCCCCCATCCGCGGCAGAATGGTCTGAAGCTTTCTTT
TRBJ2-1	NA	NA	TRBV5-6	CASSPLRAGASTYNEQFF	TGTGCCAGCAGCCCCCTCCGGGCAGGTGCCTCTACCTACAATGAGCAGTTCTTC
TRBJ1-1	NA	NA	TRBV18	CASSPGTFYTEAFF	TGTGCCAGCTCACCCGGGACCTTTTACACTGAAGCTTTCTTT
TRBJ2-3	TRBD2	NA	TRBV3-1/TRBV3-2	CASSPSIVAGVTQYF	TGTGCCAGCAGCCCCTCGATAGTAGCGGGGGTTACGCAGTATTTT
TRBJ1-1	NA	NA	TRBV4-3	CASSQNRGGTEAFF	TGCGCCAGCAGCCAAAATCGGGGGGGTACTGAAGCTTTCTTT